This T cell receptor beta chain was sequenced in a study of CD8 T cells in Susac syndrome (dated by TCRdb to 2018 to 2020). Turning to the overall study: Repertoire sequencing was used to test whether CD8+ T cell activation and differentiation in Susac syndrome was antigen driven. The clonality of the CD8+ T cell repertoire was compared across approximately 12 healthy donors, some 14 Susac syndrome patients and 15 multiple sclerosis patients.

RNA was extracted with the RNeasy kit and about 0.5 to 1 ug was reverse transcribed using random hexamers. The immunoSEQ multiplex PCR assay, covering 54 Vbeta and 13 Jbeta segments, was used to amplify TCR beta CDR3 regions. PCR amplification bias was corrected using a synthetic template baseline for primer optimization and computational correction. Processing in the source paper ran as follows. Reads were annotated to V, D and J genes per IMGT and analyzed with immunoSEQ Analyzer, keeping only productive sequences. Clonality was computed as one minus Shannon entropy normalized by log2 of the number of productive unique sequences. For each patient and control, public and private clones were evaluated among the 100 most prevalent clones. A clone was defined as Susac-specific if it was absent from the healthy and MS cohorts, from 1052 published viral clones and from other ImmuneACCESS disease sequences. TCRdb redid the processing of the public reads, applying fastp at Q25 and MiXCR, and retained in-frame beta chains. Every entry covers one CDR3 protein and lists the most common genes and DNA from its rows. The V and J calls and clone size come from TCRdb's table, not from the authors' own analysis. Counted in this sample were a few hundred thousand distinct CDR3 sequences; around nine tenths of them appeared once. Of the sample, approximately 0.13% is held by the ten largest clones.

About this clonotype: There is no known antigen for this receptor. Nothing much larger sits one base from this clone, and base qualities are not available.

The study at large found these results: The study acknowledged that relatively few individuals were included in the TCR sequencing and HLA analysis.

The germline V gene encodes CDR1 SGHNT and CDR2 YENEEA. The CDR3 starts with the cysteine, ends with the phenylalanine, and has 14 residues. Solely the CDR3 DNA is kept, with 42 bases framed from the first base. Clipping removes 5 bases from V and 4 bases from J, with 7 as the unmatched junction base count. High-throughput TCR beta sequencing profiled peripheral blood CD8+ and CD4+ T cells from healthy donors, Susac syndrome patients and multiple sclerosis patients. Treatment-naive patients with stable or active relapsing-remitting disease fulfilling revised McDonald criteria were used as multiple sclerosis controls. Bulk CD8+ and CD4+ T cells were purified by magnetic negative isolation, while CD8+ TEMRA cells were enriched using FACS. Blood was collected in EDTA tubes and processed within 24 hours, with PBMCs isolated through density gradient centrifugation. PBMCs intended for TCR sequencing were cryopreserved in liquid nitrogen and thawed later in a water bath at 37 degrees C. The sorted or isolated CD4+, CD8+ and CD8+ TEMRA cells reached a purity of at least 90%.

Recombination joined TRBV11-3 with TRBJ2-5; the junction holds 7 bases that match TRBD1. This receptor was identified in a human donor with multiple sclerosis. The sequencing input was CD8+ T cells from PBMCs. The nucleotide sequence reads TGTGCCAGCAGCCGCCGGGACAGCCTAGAGACCCAGTACTTC. This gives the protein CASSRRDSLETQYF.